One T cell receptor (beta chain) is described in this entry. This clonotype is classified as medium-sized (0.01 to 0.1%). Its antigen target is currently unknown. No much larger clonotype is one base removed from it; base qualities were not supplied. These data originate in a study of spatial heterogeneity in lung cancer (dated by TCRdb to about 2019). At the level of the whole study: More beta-chain than alpha-chain transcripts were consistently detected, likely reflecting higher beta-chain transcript abundance. In non-small cell lung cancer, the study made a quantitative comparison of TCR alpha and beta repertoires among multiple tumor regions, matched nontumor lung and blood. In the raw uncorrected reads, each unique combination of TCR and UMI appeared on average more than ten times. In tumor regions, TCR transcript counts showed a strong correlation with a T cell transcriptional module score derived from matched bulk RNA-seq. Nonsynonymous mutation counts, determined by whole-exome sequencing of tumor tissue, were related to TCR repertoire features. At surgery, both alpha and beta chains were TCR-sequenced in about 200 tumor regions, approximately 64 matched nontumor lung samples and a few dozen PBMC samples. Results and caveats for the whole study, not just this receptor: Confirming at a functional level the hypothesis that regional TCRs recognize regional mutations was considered to require additional single-cell paired TCR alpha and beta sequencing. The tumor nonsynonymous mutation count correlated with the number of expanded alpha and beta TCRs within the tumor. The count of ubiquitous expanded TCRs correlated with the count of ubiquitous nonsynonymous mutations, and the count of regional expanded TCRs correlated with the count of regional nonsynonymous mutations. TCR-seq was estimated to cover only approximately 6.3% of tumor T cells for alpha chains and 13% for beta chains.

Library construction relied on 5' RACE. The sequencing machine was a NextSeq 500. The TCR library protocol attached a unique molecular identifier to each TCR cDNA molecule to allow correction of PCR and sequencing errors. The authors processed their data as follows. Decombinator tools were used for TCR identification, UMI-based error correction and CDR3 extraction. Expanded TCRs were defined as those above a frequency of 2 per 1,000, corresponding to the top 1% of the tumor frequency distribution. Expanded tumor TCRs statistically deemed absent (corrected P<0.05) from at least one tumor region were classed as regional, and all other expanded tumor TCRs were classed as ubiquitous. Each repertoire was subsampled 100 times to 5,000 TCRs, after which Renyi diversity was computed with the R vegan package. CDR3 similarity networks were constructed using string-kernel similarity of amino acid triplets, with links drawn between CDR3s whose pairwise similarity was above 0.82. Through fastp at Q25 and MiXCR, TCRdb rebuilt clones from the public reads, retaining in-frame beta chains. Rows with a matching CDR3 protein are joined into one entry that keeps the most common DNA and genes. The authors' filters were not applied to this entry. The sample table shows fewer than 6,000 distinct CDR3 sequences, and 25% to 40% are seen once. Roughly 15% of the sample is taken by the ten largest.

The time point label corresponds to: sample taken at primary tumor resection. Samples were obtained from 72 patients with early-stage, untreated non-small cell lung cancer from the lung TRACERx cohort. Whole RNA extracted from tumor and nontumor lung tissue, or from cryopreserved PBMC samples, was used for TCR sequencing without cell sorting. Only patients with enough RNA available from two or more tumor regions were chosen for TCR sequencing. A lung pathologist reviewed the tumor and adjacent nontumor lung specimens before the specimens were selected. The CDR3 runs 15 residues from the cysteine to the phenylalanine. Only the CDR3 DNA is retained, 45 bases long and in frame from the first base. The germline V gene (reference sequence) supplies CDR1 DFQATT and CDR2 SNEGSKA. Clipping removes 1 base from V and 7 bases from J, with 8 as the unmatched junction base count.

The sequencing here drew on lung tumor tissue, taken at surgery. Recombination connected TRBV20-1 to TRBJ2-1; TRBD1 aligns with 9 central bases. This receptor was obtained from a male donor with early-stage non-small cell lung cancer. DNA sequence: TGCAGTGCTAGAGCCGTGGACAGGGGTTTAAATGAGCAGTTCTTC. Its protein product is CSARAVDRGLNEQFF.